This T cell receptor beta chain was sequenced for a study of blood T cells in healthy people across ages. A sample-barcoded 5' primer and a J-beta primer mix were used in a second PCR of about 7 to 12 cycles. Sequencing yielded, for each sample, at least 2.5 million paired-end reads carrying CDR3. TCRdb passed the 5' RACE reads through MiXCR, listing each CDR3 protein once. The sample yields 760,000 or so distinct CDR3 sequences, 20% to 25% seen once. This clonotype has only a few counts. Its specificity is not known. Germline values: CDR1 MNHEY, CDR2 SVGAGI. This CDR3 has 11 amino acids. Study-wide findings and caveats: Expanded clonotype shifts may have been confounded, as the donors had an unknown CMV status.

Another study also made use of these data, one on T cells of mothers and their children. From that second work: Healthy Caucasian mothers, a few in number, and their six children were the donors.

The sequence derives from a boy aged 10-17 years in good health. Sequenced input: blood. The rearrangement links TRBV6-5 to TRBJ2-5; D ambiguous. The last part of the DNA fits TRBJ2-1 better; the J call may be wrong. The CDR3 region is CASTADNEQFF. The CDR3, as DNA: TGTGCCAGCACGGCGGACAATGAGCAGTTCTTC.